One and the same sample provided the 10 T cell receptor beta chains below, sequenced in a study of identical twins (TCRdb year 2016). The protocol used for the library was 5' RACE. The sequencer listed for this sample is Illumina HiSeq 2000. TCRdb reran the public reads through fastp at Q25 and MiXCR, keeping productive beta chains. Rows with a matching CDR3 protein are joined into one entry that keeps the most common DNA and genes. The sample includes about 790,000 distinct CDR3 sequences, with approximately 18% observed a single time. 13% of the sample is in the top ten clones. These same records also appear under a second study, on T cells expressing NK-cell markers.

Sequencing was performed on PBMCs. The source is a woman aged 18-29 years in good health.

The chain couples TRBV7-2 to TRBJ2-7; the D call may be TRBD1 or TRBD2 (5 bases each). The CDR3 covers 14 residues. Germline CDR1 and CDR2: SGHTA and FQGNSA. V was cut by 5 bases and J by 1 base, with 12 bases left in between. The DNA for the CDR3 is TGTGCCAGCAGCACCCGGGACGGGTCCTACGAGCAGTACTTC. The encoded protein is CASSTRDGSYEQYF.

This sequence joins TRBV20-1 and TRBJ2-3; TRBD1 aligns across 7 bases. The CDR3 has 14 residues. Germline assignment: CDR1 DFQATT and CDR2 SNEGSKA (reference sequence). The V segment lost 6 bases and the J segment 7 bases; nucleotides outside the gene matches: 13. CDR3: CSAGDRANANTQYF. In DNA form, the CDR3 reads TGCAGTGCGGGCGACAGGGCAAACGCAAATACGCAGTATTTT.

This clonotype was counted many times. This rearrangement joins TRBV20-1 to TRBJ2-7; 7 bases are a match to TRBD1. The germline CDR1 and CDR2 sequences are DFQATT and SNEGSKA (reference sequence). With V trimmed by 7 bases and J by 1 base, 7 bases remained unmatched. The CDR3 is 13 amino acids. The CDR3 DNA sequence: TGCAGTGTGACGGGACAGTCATCCTACGAGCAGTACTTC. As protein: CSVTGQSSYEQYF.

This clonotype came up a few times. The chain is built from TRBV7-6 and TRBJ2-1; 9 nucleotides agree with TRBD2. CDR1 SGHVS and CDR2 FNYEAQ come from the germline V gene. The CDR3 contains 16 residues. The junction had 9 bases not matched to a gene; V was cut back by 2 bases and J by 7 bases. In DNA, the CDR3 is TGTGCCAGCAGCTTACAGGCGGGAGGGCCGCGAAATGAGCAGTTCTTC. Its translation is CASSLQAGGPRNEQFF.

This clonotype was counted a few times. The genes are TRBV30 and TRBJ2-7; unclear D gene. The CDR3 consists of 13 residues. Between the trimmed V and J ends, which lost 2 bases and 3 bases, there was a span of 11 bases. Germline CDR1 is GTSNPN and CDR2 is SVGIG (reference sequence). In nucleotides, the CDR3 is TGTGCCTGGAGTCCCCCATCCAGCTACGAGCAGTACTTC. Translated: CAWSPPSSYEQYF.

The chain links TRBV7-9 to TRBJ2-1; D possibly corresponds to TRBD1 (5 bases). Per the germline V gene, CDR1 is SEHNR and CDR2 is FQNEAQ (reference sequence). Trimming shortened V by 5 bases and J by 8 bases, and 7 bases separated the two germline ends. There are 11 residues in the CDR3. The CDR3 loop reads CASSKGDEQFF. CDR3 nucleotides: TGTGCCAGCAGCAAAGGGGATGAGCAGTTCTTC.

Here the CDR3 reads CSARGYRLGEQYF. The CDR3 nucleotides are TGCAGTGCTAGAGGTTACAGGCTCGGGGAGCAGTACTTC. The rearrangement links TRBV20-1 to TRBJ2-7; D might be TRBD1 (5 bases). Trimming took off 1 base at V and 7 bases at J, with 14 bases between the two ends. The CDR3 has 13 amino acids. Germline V gives CDR1 DFQATT, CDR2 SNEGSKA (reference sequence).

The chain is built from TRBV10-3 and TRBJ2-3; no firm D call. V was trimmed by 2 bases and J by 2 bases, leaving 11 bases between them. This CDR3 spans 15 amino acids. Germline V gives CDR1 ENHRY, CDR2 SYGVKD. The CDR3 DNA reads TGTGCCATCAGTGAGGGACGGATCACCACAGATACGCAGTATTTT. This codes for CAISEGRITTDTQYF.

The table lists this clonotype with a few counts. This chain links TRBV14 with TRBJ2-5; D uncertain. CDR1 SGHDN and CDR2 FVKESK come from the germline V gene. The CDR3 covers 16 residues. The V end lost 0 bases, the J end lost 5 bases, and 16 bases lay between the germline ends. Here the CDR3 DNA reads TGTGCCAGCAGCCAAGAGCCTAGGGCAGTGTTGGAGACCCAGTACTTC. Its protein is CASSQEPRAVLETQYF.

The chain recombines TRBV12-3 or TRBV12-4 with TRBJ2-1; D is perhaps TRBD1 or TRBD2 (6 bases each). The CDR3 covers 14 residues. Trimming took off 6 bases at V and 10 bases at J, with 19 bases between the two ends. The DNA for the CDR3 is TGTGCCAGCAGAGGCCCCCCGGGGGCCCCCGAGCAGTTCTTC. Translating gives CASRGPPGAPEQFF.